These 30 T cell receptor beta chains were all obtained from the same sample, sequenced in a study of cytomegalovirus exposure and HLA in healthy donors. Use of 60 Vbeta and 13 Jbeta primers characterized the PCR. TCRdb's copy holds only in-frame clones and misses some; the assay was immunoSEQ multiplex PCR. This table has about 280,000 clones, over 85% appearing once. The sequencing input was PBMCs. These receptors came from a young woman in good health and CMV-seronegative.

Comments on this clone: The junction does not match germline at one end; this may be a read error. The rearrangement uses TRBV7-9 and TRBJ2-5; 7 bases line up with TRBD1. CDR1 SEHNR and CDR2 FQNEAQ come from the germline V gene (reference sequence). CDR3 length equals 14 residues. The CDR3 DNA follows: TGTTCCAGCAGCGACAGGGCATTACAAGAGACCCAGTACTTC. Encoded protein: CSSSDRALQETQYF.

V is TRBV2 and J is TRBJ1-5; 7 nucleotides agree with TRBD1. V shed 8 bases, J shed 5 bases, and the junction held 9 bases outside the gene matches. Germline lookup yields CDR1 SNHLY and CDR2 FYNNEI. This CDR3 has 14 residues. The CDR3 nucleotides read TGTGCCAGCGGGGGTGAGGGGGCTTATCAGCCCCAGCATTTT. It translates to CASGGEGAYQPQHF.

V and J are TRBV9 and TRBJ2-1, with a tentative D call TRBD2 (5 bases). Germline loops: CDR1 SGDLS, CDR2 YYNGEE. The V end lost 0 bases, the J end lost 0 bases, and 13 bases lay between the germline ends. This CDR3 is built from 17 residues. CDR3 amino acids: CASSVGGFRGSYNEQFF. The CDR3, as DNA: TGTGCCAGCAGCGTAGGGGGTTTTCGGGGCTCCTACAATGAGCAGTTCTTC.

This clone came up a few times. The rearrangement links TRBV6-6 to TRBJ2-2; possible D gene TRBD1, 6 bases. Between the trimmed V and J ends, which lost 7 bases and 1 base, there was a span of 10 bases. The V gene's germline CDR1 is MNHNY and CDR2 SVGAGI (reference sequence). This CDR3 has 14 amino acids. The CDR3 sequence: CASTLDRNTGELFF. CDR3 coding DNA: TGTGCCAGCACCCTGGACAGGAACACCGGGGAGCTGTTTTTT.

The chain links TRBV13 to TRBJ1-2; possible D gene TRBD1, 6 bases. The germline V gene has CDR1 PRHDT and CDR2 FYEKMQ (reference sequence). V was cut by 5 bases and J by 1 base, with 14 bases left in between. There are 15 residues in the CDR3. CDR3 sequence: CASSAPGQNNYGYTF. In DNA form, the CDR3 reads TGTGCCAGCAGCGCCCCGGGACAAAATAACTATGGCTACACCTTC.

The chain combines TRBV27 with TRBJ2-5; D is possibly TRBD2 (5 bases). V was shortened by 6 bases and J by 7 bases, with 15 bases between the two germline ends. The germline gives CDR1 MNHEY, CDR2 SMNVEV (reference sequence). The CDR3 has 13 residues. The CDR3 nucleotides are TGTGCCAGCAGAATCCCTCCGGCGGGGACCCAGTACTTC. This translates into CASRIPPAGTQYF.

This chain uses TRBV7-6 with TRBJ1-6, with TRBD1 matching 7 bases. The CDR3 loop spans 14 amino acids. The V gene end was trimmed by 5 bases and the J gene end by 7 bases; junction bases not matched to a gene: 5. Germline V CDR1 and CDR2: SGHVS, FNYEAQ. The CDR3 DNA follows: TGTGCCAGCAGCCTGACAGGGTACAATTCACCCCTCCACTTT. Translated, it gives CASSLTGYNSPLHF.

The table lists this clone with a few counts. This chain links TRBV6-1 with TRBJ1-6; weak D call: TRBD1 (5 bases). This CDR3 spans 15 amino acids. V shed 1 base and J shed 10 bases, with 14 bases lying between them. Germline values: CDR1 MNHNS, CDR2 SASEGT. Written as DNA, the CDR3 is TGTGCCAGCAGTGAAGTCCCAGGGATTAACTCACCCCTCCACTTT. Its translation: CASSEVPGINSPLHF.

This chain uses TRBV2 with TRBJ2-3; 9 bases map to TRBD1. The germline V gene has CDR1 SNHLY and CDR2 FYNNEI. This CDR3 has 17 amino acids. Trimming removed 6 bases from V and 3 bases from J; junction bases left unmatched: 13. In DNA form, the CDR3 reads TGTGCCAGCAGGGGTACTTCGACAGGGGGTGGGACAGATACGCAGTATTTT. Translating it yields CASRGTSTGGGTDTQYF.

The V and J genes are TRBV5-1 and TRBJ2-7; 9 nucleotides agree with TRBD1. The V gene end was trimmed by 4 bases and the J gene end by 9 bases; junction bases not matched to a gene: 14. The CDR3 contains 15 residues. Germline V gene data show CDR1 as SGHRS and CDR2 as YFSETQ. CDR3 in amino acids: CASSVGDRAEGGQYF. The CDR3 DNA reads as TGCGCCAGCAGCGTTGGGGACAGGGCCGAAGGCGGGCAGTACTTC.

The chain has TRBV9 and TRBJ1-1; 8 bases are a match to TRBD1. The V gene's germline CDR1 is SGDLS and CDR2 YYNGEE. The CDR3 contains 16 residues. V trimming: 3 bases; J trimming: 0 bases; junction bases outside the gene matches: 7. The CDR3 region is CASSARRQGMNTEAFF. CDR3 bases: TGTGCCAGCAGCGCCCGGAGACAGGGGATGAACACTGAAGCTTTCTTT.

The chain recombines TRBV6-5 with TRBJ1-2; D unresolved. There are 12 residues in the CDR3. V shed 6 bases and J shed 5 bases, with 10 bases lying between them. The V gene's germline CDR1 is MNHEY and CDR2 SVGAGI. The CDR3 reads CASSYGGYGYTF. As DNA, the CDR3 is TGTGCCAGCAGCTACGGAGGGTATGGCTACACCTTC.

The CDR3 protein is CASSIDGIGGYTF. Written as DNA, the CDR3 is TGTGCCAGTAGTATAGACGGGATAGGTGGCTACACCTTC. The chain links TRBV19 to TRBJ1-2, with D hard to call. This CDR3 spans 13 amino acids. CDR1 and CDR2 from the germline V gene are LNHDA and SQIVND (reference sequence). The V end lost 0 bases, the J end lost 7 bases, and 9 bases lay between the germline ends.

CDR3 residues: CSGSGTGDPYEQYF. The CDR3 coding sequence is TGCAGCGGTTCCGGGACAGGGGACCCCTACGAGCAGTACTTC. The chain links TRBV29-1 to TRBJ2-7; 10 bases line up with TRBD1. CDR1 and CDR2 (germline): SQVTM, ANQGSEA. CDR3 length equals 14 residues. V dropped 7 bases and J dropped 2; count of bases not matched to a gene: 8.

The chain combines TRBV14 with TRBJ2-1; 10 nucleotides match TRBD2. V trimming: 4 bases; J trimming: 1 base; junction bases outside the gene matches: 19. The CDR3 totals 21 residues. Germline CDR1 SGHDN, CDR2 FVKESK. The CDR3 region has the DNA TGTGCCAGCAGCCGCCCAACCCTGGCAGTTCTAGCGGGGGCGTCCTACAATGAGCAGTTCTTC. This codes for CASSRPTLAVLAGASYNEQFF.

J is TRBJ2-2 and V is TRBV11-1; 10 bases are shared with TRBD1. V lost 5 bases and J lost 7; bases outside the gene matches: 16. The length of the CDR3 is 18 residues. Germline V gene sequence: CDR1 SGHAT, CDR2 FQDESV (reference sequence). This chain's CDR3 is CASSPRGPTGGQGGELFF. In nucleotides, the CDR3 is TGTGCCAGCAGCCCCCGGGGGCCGACAGGGGGCCAAGGCGGGGAGCTGTTTTTT.

This chain links TRBV29-1 with TRBJ1-1; weak D call: TRBD1 (6 bases). In germline, CDR1 is SQVTM, CDR2 ANQGSEA. The CDR3 contains 14 residues. Trimming left V 1 base short and J 6 bases short, with 15 bases between. The CDR3 bases are TGCAGCGTTGAAGTTGGGGGCCAGGGATCTGAAGCTTTCTTT. Translation gives CSVEVGGQGSEAFF.

The rearrangement links TRBV30 to TRBJ1-2; the match to TRBD1 covers 8 bases. With 3 bases clipped from V and 8 bases from J, the junction kept 5 bases outside the gene matches. Germline-derived CDR1 and CDR2 are GTSNPN and SVGIG (reference sequence). This CDR3 region has 12 residues. The CDR3 sequence: CAWSPQGVGYTF. The CDR3 DNA follows: TGTGCCTGGAGCCCACAGGGGGTGGGCTACACCTTC. The whole variable domain, remainder taken from reference TRBV30 and TRBJ1-2, is SQTIHQWPATLVQPVGSPLSLECTVEGTSNPNLYWYRQAAGRGLQLLFYSVGIGQISSEVPQNLSASRPQDRQFILSSKKLLLSDSGFYLCAWSPQGVGYTFGSGTRLTVV.

V gene TRBV2 combines with J gene TRBJ1-1, with a tentative D call TRBD1 (5 bases). CDR3 length: 11 residues. V gave up 7 bases and J gave up 4 bases, with 7 bases separating them. Germline V gives CDR1 SNHLY, CDR2 FYNNEI. The CDR3 protein is CASMGGTEAFF. The CDR3 bases are TGTGCCAGCATGGGGGGCACTGAAGCTTTCTTT.

The rearrangement uses TRBV6-5 and TRBJ2-3; D not resolved. CDR3 length equals 13 residues. The germline V gene has CDR1 MNHEY and CDR2 SVGAGI. Trimming removed 3 bases from V and 4 bases from J, with 8 bases in between. CDR3 region: CASSYQLSDTQYF. The CDR3 DNA reads as TGTGCCAGCAGTTATCAGTTGTCAGATACGCAGTATTTT.

The chain recombines TRBV6-5 with TRBJ2-5; D unresolved. The CDR3 contains 14 residues. Germline V gene sequence: CDR1 MNHEY, CDR2 SVGAGI. V gave up 0 bases and J gave up 1 base, with 6 bases separating them. The CDR3 loop reads CASSYSDTQETQYF. CDR3 nucleotides: TGTGCCAGCAGTTACTCCGACACCCAAGAGACCCAGTACTTC.

CDR3 nucleotides: TGTGCCAGCAGTTACGCGGGGGTTAACTCTATAGAGCAGTACTTC. It specifies CASSYAGVNSIEQYF. The chain is built from TRBV6-5 and TRBJ2-7, with TRBD2 matching over 7 bases. The CDR3 totals 15 residues. The V segment lost 2 bases and the J segment 7 bases; nucleotides outside the gene matches: 11. Germline-derived CDR1 and CDR2 are MNHEY and SVGAGI.

This clone turned up a few times. The V and J genes are TRBV6-4 and TRBJ2-3; 12 nucleotides agree with TRBD2. The V and J ends lost 3 bases and 4 bases, in that order; junction bases with no gene match: 2. Germline CDR1 is MRHNA and CDR2 is SNTAGT. This CDR3 is built from 15 residues. The CDR3 region is CASSDTSGGPDTQYF. The CDR3 DNA sequence: TGTGCCAGCAGTGATACTAGCGGGGGGCCAGATACGCAGTATTTT.

Turning to this clone: One junction end disagrees with the germline gene, perhaps due to a read error. The CDR3 reads CSSSFRDTLDGYTF. The CDR3 DNA reads as TGTTCCAGCAGCTTCCGGGACACCCTGGATGGCTACACCTTC. V is TRBV7-9 and J is TRBJ1-2, with TRBD1 as a possible D gene (6 bases). Germline CDR1 reads SEHNR; CDR2 reads FQNEAQ (reference sequence). There are 14 residues in the CDR3.

This sequence joins TRBV7-9 and TRBJ2-1; the D gene is possibly TRBD1 (6 bases). Trimming removed 2 bases from V and 6 bases from J, with 23 bases in between. The CDR3 covers 18 residues. The V gene's germline CDR1 is SEHNR and CDR2 FQNEAQ (reference sequence). As DNA, the CDR3 is TGTGCCAGCAGCTTAACCCTAAAACAGGGAATAGTAAGCAATGAGCAGTTCTTC. Translating gives CASSLTLKQGIVSNEQFF.

The chain joins TRBV6-5 to TRBJ2-7; tentatively, D is TRBD1 (6 bases). The V end was cut by 2 bases, the J end by 7 bases, with 12 bases between. CDR1 is MNHEY and CDR2 is SVGAGI in the germline V gene. This CDR3 spans 13 amino acids. In DNA, the CDR3 is TGTGCCAGCAGTTACACCAGGGGATGGGAGCAGTACTTC. This sequence encodes CASSYTRGWEQYF.

The chain carries TRBV19 and TRBJ2-7; 8 bases align to TRBD1. This CDR3 region has 13 residues. Germline trimming cut 6 bases from V and 3 bases from J; bases unmatched to any gene: 4. The germline gives CDR1 LNHDA, CDR2 SQIVND (reference sequence). DNA for the CDR3: TGTGCCAGTAGCGCAGGGGGCATCTACGAGCAGTACTTC. Its protein product is CASSAGGIYEQYF.

This chain joins TRBV7-8 and TRBJ2-7; a possible D gene is TRBD2 (7 bases). Germline V CDR1 and CDR2: SGHVS, FQNEAQ. V was shortened by 7 bases and J by 2 bases, with 12 bases between the two germline ends. CDR3 size: 13 residues. CDR3 in DNA: TGTGCCAGCATGAGGGGGGGGGCCTACGAGCAGTACTTC. This sequence encodes CASMRGGAYEQYF.

The chain joins TRBV10-3 to TRBJ1-2; D remains ambiguous. V was cut by 0 bases and J by 7 bases, with 6 bases left in between. From germline, CDR1 is ENHRY and CDR2 SYGVKD. The CDR3 spans 12 residues. The CDR3 DNA reads as TGTGCCATCAGTGAGTCTCCGGTTGGCTACACCTTC. Its protein product is CAISESPVGYTF.

J is TRBJ2-5 and V is TRBV6-5, with 8 bases fitting TRBD1. Trimming at V came to 4 bases and at J to 2 bases, leaving 3 bases not matched to a gene. This CDR3 is 14 amino acids long. Germline CDR1 and CDR2: MNHEY and SVGAGI. CDR3 loop: CASSSWTGQETQYF. Written as DNA, the CDR3 is TGTGCCAGCAGTTCCTGGACAGGGCAAGAGACCCAGTACTTC.